This T cell receptor beta chain was recovered during a study of cytomegalovirus exposure and HLA in healthy donors. V was pared by 0 bases and J by 4 bases, with 8 bases of the junction left unmatched. The germline gives CDR1 MNHNS, CDR2 SASEGT. The CDR3 spans 16 residues. In the PCR, 60 Vbeta and 13 Jbeta primers were used. TCRdb's copy holds only in-frame clones and misses some; the assay was immunoSEQ multiplex PCR. The table has some 110,000 clones, approximately 70% seen once; the top ten hold 0.79%. Sequencing was carried out using PBMCs. This chain uses TRBV6-1 with TRBJ2-7; 8 bases match TRBD2. This sequence originates from a boy aged 5-17 years in good health and CMV-seronegative. Here the CDR3 DNA reads TGTGCCAGCAGTGAAGCAGCAGCGGGAGTATGGTACGAGCAGTACTTC. It codes for CASSEAAAGVWYEQYF.